The 4 T cell receptor beta chains listed next were all sequenced from one sample in a study of blood T cell repertoires in COVID-19. Sequenced by immunoSEQ multiplex PCR; TCRdb stores in-frame clones only, minus some. The table shows 300,000 to 400,000 clones, with just over 85% occurring only once. The sequencing input was PBMCs or T cells enriched from blood (not recorded which). Source of these receptors: a woman in her thirties or forties with acute COVID-19.

Only one count was recorded for this clone. V and J are TRBV5-1 and TRBJ1-1; TRBD1 is a possible D gene (5 bases). V was pared by 3 bases and J by 7 bases, with 31 bases between. This CDR3 has 19 residues. The germline V gene has CDR1 SGHRS and CDR2 YFSETQ. The CDR3 nucleotides are TGCGCCAGCAGCTCCCCCCCAAATAGGGCAGGGCTGGCAGACAATGAAGCTTTCTTT. As protein: CASSSPPNRAGLADNEAFF.

The chain uses TRBV6-1 and TRBJ2-7; D ambiguous. Trimming removed 2 bases at V and 6 bases at J, with 8 bases between. Germline values: CDR1 MNHNS, CDR2 SASEGT. This CDR3 comprises 12 residues. CDR3 sequence reads: CASSESLLEQYF. CDR3 DNA sequence: TGTGCCAGCAGTGAATCCTTACTCGAGCAGTACTTC.

The chain recombines TRBV5-4 with TRBJ2-5; 9 bases match TRBD1. V lost 4 bases and J lost 2; bases outside the gene matches: 9. Germline V gene sequence: CDR1 SGHNT, CDR2 YYREEE (reference sequence). The CDR3 spans 16 residues. The CDR3 sequence: CASSQGTGSRQETQYF. The CDR3 coding sequence is TGTGCCAGCAGCCAGGGGACAGGGTCCAGACAAGAGACCCAGTACTTC.

V gene TRBV5-4 combines with J gene TRBJ1-3; D remains ambiguous. V lost 0 bases and J lost 3, with 13 bases in between. The CDR3 runs to 16 residues. Germline V gene lookup returns CDR1 SGHNT and CDR2 YYREEE (reference sequence). The DNA for the CDR3 is TGTGCCAGCAGCTTGGCGCGCTCGACGGGTGGAAACACCATATATTTT. It encodes CASSLARSTGGNTIYF.